The entry below gives a single TCR beta chain sequence along with its context. This sample was taken from a study of blood T cell repertoires in COVID-19. Overall study: Samples taken during acute and convalescent COVID-19 were collected in the United States, Italy and Spain. The analysed material was cDNA or gDNA that came from T cells, B-cell-depleted T cells, or PBMCs.

Sequencing used immunoSEQ multiplex PCR; TCRdb keeps in-frame clones, though not all of them. Counted here are 190,000 or so clones, 85% to 90% occurring once; the ten biggest clones make up about 6%. In germline, CDR1 is SNHLY, CDR2 FYNNEI. Between the trimmed V and J ends, which lost 5 bases and 2 bases, there was a span of 12 bases. The CDR3 has 14 amino acids. The sequenced sample consisted of peripheral blood. The rearrangement joins TRBV2 to TRBJ2-5; D perhaps matches TRBD2 (6 bases). This TCR derives from a man in his sixties who had recovered from COVID-19. CDR3: CASSIRTNQETQYF. CDR3 DNA: TGTGCCAGCAGTATTAGGACTAATCAAGAGACCCAGTACTTC.